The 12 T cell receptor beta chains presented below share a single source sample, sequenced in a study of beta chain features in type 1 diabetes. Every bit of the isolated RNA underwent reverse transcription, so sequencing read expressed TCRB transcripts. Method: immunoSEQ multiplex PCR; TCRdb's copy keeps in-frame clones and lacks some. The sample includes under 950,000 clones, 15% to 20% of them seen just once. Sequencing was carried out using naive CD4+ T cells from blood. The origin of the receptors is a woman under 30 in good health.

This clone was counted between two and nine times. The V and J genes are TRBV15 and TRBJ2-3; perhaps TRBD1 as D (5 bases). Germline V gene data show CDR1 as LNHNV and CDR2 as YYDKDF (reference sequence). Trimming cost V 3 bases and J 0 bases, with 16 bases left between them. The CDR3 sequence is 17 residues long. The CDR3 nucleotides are TGTGCCACCAGCAGCAACACGGACATTCTGAGCACAGATACGCAGTATTTT. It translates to CATSSNTDILSTDTQYF.

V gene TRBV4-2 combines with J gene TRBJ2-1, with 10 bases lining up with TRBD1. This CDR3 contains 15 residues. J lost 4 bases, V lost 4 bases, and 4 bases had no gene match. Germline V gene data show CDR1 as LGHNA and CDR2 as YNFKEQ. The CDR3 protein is CASSPRDRGYNEQFF. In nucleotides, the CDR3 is TGTGCCAGCAGCCCACGGGACAGGGGATACAATGAGCAGTTCTTC.

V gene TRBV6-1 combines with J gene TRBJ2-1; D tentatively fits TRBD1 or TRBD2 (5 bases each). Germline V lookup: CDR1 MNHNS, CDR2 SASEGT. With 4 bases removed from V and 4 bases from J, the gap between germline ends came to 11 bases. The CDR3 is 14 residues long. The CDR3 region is CASSAGTSYNEQFF. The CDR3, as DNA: TGTGCCAGCAGTGCAGGGACCTCATACAATGAGCAGTTCTTC.

Written as DNA, the CDR3 is TGTGCCAGCAGTTGGGAGGGGTCCAACGAGCAGTACTTC. This translates into CASSWEGSNEQYF. The chain links TRBV28 to TRBJ2-7, with 7 bases matching TRBD2. The germline gives CDR1 MDHEN, CDR2 SYDVKM. J lost 5 bases, V lost 4 bases, and 5 bases had no gene match. The CDR3 covers 13 residues.

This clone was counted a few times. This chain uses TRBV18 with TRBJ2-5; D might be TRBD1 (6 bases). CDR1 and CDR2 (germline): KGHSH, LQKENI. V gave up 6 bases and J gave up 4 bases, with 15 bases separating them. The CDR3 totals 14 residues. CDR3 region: CASSPTGPGETQYF. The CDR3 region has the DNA TGTGCCAGCTCGCCGACAGGACCGGGAGAGACCCAGTACTTC.

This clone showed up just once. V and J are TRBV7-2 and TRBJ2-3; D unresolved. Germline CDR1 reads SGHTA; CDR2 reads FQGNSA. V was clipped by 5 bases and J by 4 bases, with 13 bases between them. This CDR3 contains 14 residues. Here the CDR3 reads CASSPASRSDTQYF. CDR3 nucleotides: TGTGCCAGCAGCCCGGCGTCTCGGTCAGATACGCAGTATTTT.

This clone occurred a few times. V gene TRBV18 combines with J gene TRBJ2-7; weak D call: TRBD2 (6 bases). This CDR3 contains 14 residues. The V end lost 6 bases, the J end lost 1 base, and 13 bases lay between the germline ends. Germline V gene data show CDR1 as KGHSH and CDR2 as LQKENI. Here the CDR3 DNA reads TGTGCCAGCTCCTTCGGGACTCCTTCCTACGAGCAGTACTTC. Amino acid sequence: CASSFGTPSYEQYF.

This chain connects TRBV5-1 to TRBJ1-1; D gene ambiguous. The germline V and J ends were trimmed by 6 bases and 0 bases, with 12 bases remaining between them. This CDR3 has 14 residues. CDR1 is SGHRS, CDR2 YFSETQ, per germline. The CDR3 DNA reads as TGCGCCAGCACATTATCATCTATGAACACTGAAGCTTTCTTT. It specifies CASTLSSMNTEAFF.

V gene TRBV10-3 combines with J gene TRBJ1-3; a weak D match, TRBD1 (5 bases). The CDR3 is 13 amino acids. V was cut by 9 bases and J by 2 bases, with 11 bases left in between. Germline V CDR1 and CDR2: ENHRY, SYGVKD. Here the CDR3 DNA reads TGTGCCATGAGCGGGACGGCTGGAAACACCATATATTTT. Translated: CAMSGTAGNTIYF.

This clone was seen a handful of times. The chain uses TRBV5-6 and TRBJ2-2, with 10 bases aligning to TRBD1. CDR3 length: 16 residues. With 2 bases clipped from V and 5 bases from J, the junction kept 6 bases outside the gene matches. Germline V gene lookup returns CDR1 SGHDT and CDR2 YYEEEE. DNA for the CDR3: TGTGCCAGCAGCTTTCCGGGACAGGGGTGGACCGGGGAGCTGTTTTTT. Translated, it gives CASSFPGQGWTGELFF.

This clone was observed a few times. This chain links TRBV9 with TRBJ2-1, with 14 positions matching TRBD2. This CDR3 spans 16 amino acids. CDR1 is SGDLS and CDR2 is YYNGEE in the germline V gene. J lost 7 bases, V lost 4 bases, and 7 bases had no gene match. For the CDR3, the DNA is TGTGCCAGCAGCTCTCCCGGGACTAGCGGGAGTAATGAGCAGTTCTTC. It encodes CASSSPGTSGSNEQFF.

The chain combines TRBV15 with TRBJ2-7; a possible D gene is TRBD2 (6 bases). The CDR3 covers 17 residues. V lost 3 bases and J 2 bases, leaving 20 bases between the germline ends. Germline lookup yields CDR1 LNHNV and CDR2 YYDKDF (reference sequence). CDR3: CATSSVLKRESPYEQYF. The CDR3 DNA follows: TGTGCCACCAGCAGTGTCCTCAAACGGGAGTCCCCCTACGAGCAGTACTTC.